The rows below give T cell receptor beta chains drawn from one sample of a study of cytotoxic CD8 clonotypes in ibrutinib-treated CLL. The data were produced by immunoSEQ multiplex PCR, yet TCRdb's version contains in-frame clones alone and is incomplete. The sample has more than 110,000 clones, approximately 80% seen once. The source was PBMCs, collected after 36 months of ibrutinib treatment. These receptors came from a human donor with chronic lymphocytic leukemia. Both conserved end residues are part of each CDR3.

CDR3 protein,V gene,J gene
CASSQGGTHSNQPQHF,TRBV4-1,TRBJ1-5
CASSENGAPYEQYF,TRBV6-1,TRBJ2-7
CASSTRYGTEAFF,TRBV6-5,TRBJ1-1
CASSSGRDTDTQYF,TRBV19,TRBJ2-3
CASKRVGPSDTQYF,TRBV2,TRBJ2-3
CASSLGFDRANF,TRBV11-2,TRBJ2-7
CASSFPPLVFSSSYEQYF,TRBV7-9,TRBJ2-7
CASSVAPRSYEQYF,TRBV9,TRBJ2-7
CASSKITGLADTQYF,TRBV6-1,TRBJ2-3
CASSPVRWDTGAQETQYF,TRBV5-1,TRBJ2-5
CASSSTTEPNTGELFF,TRBV5-5,TRBJ2-2
CASSLIADYGYTF,TRBV5-1,TRBJ1-2
CSAAGRLADTQYF,TRBV29-1,TRBJ2-3
CASSYSRGNHEQYF,TRBV6-5,TRBJ2-7
CASSRTDLDEQYF,TRBV28,TRBJ2-7
CASRKTGDTNYGYTF,TRBV28,TRBJ1-2
CAWSVLGGVYNEQFF,TRBV30,TRBJ2-1
CASSPGGVAQETQYF,TRBV7-2,TRBJ2-5
CASSVNRGQPQHF,TRBV5-1,TRBJ1-5
CASSERIQNYGYTF,TRBV25-1,TRBJ1-2
CASNGTDPYEQYF,TRBV23-1,TRBJ2-7
CASSSAGTGTGELFF,TRBV7-8,TRBJ2-2
CASSLARSGNTIYF,TRBV7-9,TRBJ1-3
CASSLGSLEGETQYF,TRBV5-1,TRBJ2-5
CASSLSPGTGYTF,TRBV28,TRBJ1-2
CASRDRDSGELFF,TRBV28,TRBJ2-2
CATKRGDSYEQYF,TRBV27,TRBJ2-7
CASSNPNQPQHF,TRBV5-1,TRBJ1-5
CASSLMAGGTDTQYF,TRBV5-1,TRBJ2-3
CASSIYRGGTEAFF,TRBV5-1,TRBJ1-1
CASYRDRDEKLFF,TRBV2,TRBJ1-4
CASSAVFGTGGSGANVLTF,TRBV27,TRBJ2-6
CASSLERLYEQYF,TRBV7-9,TRBJ2-7
CASSTRRRKVEKLFF,TRBV28,TRBJ1-4
CATTPGGGGTGGYTEAFF,TRBV15,TRBJ1-1
CASSDRDRGQQEQYF,TRBV7-9,TRBJ2-7
CASNIQGASYEQYF,TRBV14,TRBJ2-7
CASSEGGANTEAFF,TRBV6-4,TRBJ1-1
CASRRQGSEPQHF,TRBV6-5,TRBJ1-5
CAWRPRNRNHYEQYF,TRBV30,TRBJ2-7
CASSRGLPYEQYF,TRBV5-4,TRBJ2-7
CASSFPGGYENNEQFF,TRBV7-9,TRBJ2-1